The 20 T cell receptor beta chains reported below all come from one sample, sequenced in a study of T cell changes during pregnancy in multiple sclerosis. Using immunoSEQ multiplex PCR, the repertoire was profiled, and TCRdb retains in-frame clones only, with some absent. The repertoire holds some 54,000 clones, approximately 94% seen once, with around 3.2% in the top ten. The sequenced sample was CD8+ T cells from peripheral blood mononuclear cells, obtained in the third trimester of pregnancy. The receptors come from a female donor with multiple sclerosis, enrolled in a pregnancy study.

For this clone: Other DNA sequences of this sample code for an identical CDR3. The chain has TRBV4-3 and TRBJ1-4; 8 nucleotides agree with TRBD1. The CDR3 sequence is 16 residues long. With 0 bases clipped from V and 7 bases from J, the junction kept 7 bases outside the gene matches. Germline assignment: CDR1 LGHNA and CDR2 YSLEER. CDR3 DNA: TGCGCCAGCAGCCAAGAGGCCGGGACAGGAAGTGAAAAACTGTTTTTT. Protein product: CASSQEAGTGSEKLFF.

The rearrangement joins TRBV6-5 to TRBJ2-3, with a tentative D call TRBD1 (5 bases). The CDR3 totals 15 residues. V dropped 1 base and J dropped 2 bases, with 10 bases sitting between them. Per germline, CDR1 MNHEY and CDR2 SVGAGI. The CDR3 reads CASSYFGRDTDTQYF. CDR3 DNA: TGTGCCAGCAGTTACTTCGGCAGGGACACAGATACGCAGTATTTT.

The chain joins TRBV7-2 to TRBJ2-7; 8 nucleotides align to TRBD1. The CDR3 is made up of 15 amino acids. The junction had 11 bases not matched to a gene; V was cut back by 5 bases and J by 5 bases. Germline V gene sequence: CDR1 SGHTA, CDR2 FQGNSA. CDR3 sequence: CASSPRQGTVHEQYF. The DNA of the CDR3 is TGTGCCAGCAGCCCAAGACAGGGGACGGTCCACGAGCAGTACTTC.

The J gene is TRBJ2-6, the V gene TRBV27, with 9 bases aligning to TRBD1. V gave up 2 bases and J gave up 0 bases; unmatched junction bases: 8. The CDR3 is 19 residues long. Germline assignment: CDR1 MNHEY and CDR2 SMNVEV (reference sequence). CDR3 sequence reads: CASSLDPGQGFSGANVLTF. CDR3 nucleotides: TGTGCCAGCAGTTTAGATCCGGGACAGGGTTTCTCTGGGGCCAACGTCCTGACTTTC.

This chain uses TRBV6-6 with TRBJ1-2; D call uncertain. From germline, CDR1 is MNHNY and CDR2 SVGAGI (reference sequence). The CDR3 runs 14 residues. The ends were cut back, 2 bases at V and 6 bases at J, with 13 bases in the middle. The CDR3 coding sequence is TGTGCCAGCAGTTACGGCCTCCCCTCGCATGGCTACACCTTC. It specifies CASSYGLPSHGYTF.

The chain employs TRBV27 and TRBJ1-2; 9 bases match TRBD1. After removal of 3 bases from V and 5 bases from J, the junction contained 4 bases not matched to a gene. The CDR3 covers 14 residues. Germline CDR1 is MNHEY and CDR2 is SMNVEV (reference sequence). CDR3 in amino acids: CASSLGTGYYGYTF. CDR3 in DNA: TGTGCCAGCAGTTTGGGGACAGGGTATTATGGCTACACCTTC.

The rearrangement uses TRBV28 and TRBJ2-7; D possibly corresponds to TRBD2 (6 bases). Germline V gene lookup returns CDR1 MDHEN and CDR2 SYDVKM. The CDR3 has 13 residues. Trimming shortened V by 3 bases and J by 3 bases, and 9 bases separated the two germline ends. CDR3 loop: CASSFGTFYEQYF. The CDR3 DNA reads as TGTGCCAGCAGTTTTGGGACTTTCTACGAGCAGTACTTC.

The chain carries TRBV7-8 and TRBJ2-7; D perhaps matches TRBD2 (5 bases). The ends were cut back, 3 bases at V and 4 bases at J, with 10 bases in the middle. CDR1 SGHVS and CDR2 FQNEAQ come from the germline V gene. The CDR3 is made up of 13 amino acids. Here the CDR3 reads CASSFEGEYEQYF. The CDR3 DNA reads TGTGCCAGCAGCTTTGAGGGAGAATACGAGCAGTACTTC.

CDR3 in amino acids: CASSYSAGDGYTF. CDR3 sequence (DNA): TGTGCCAGCAGTTACTCAGCAGGGGATGGCTACACCTTC. This chain uses TRBV6-6 with TRBJ1-2; D is possibly TRBD1 (6 bases). V lost 0 bases to trimming and J lost 6 bases, with 8 bases between them. The CDR3 consists of 13 residues. Germline V gives CDR1 MNHNY, CDR2 SVGAGI (reference sequence).

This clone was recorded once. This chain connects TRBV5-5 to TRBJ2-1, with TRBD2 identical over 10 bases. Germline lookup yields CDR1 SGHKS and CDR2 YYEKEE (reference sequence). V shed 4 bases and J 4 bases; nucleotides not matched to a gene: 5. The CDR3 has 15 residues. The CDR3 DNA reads TGTGCCAGCAGCCCGACTAGCGGGTGGTACAATGAGCAGTTCTTC. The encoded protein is CASSPTSGWYNEQFF.

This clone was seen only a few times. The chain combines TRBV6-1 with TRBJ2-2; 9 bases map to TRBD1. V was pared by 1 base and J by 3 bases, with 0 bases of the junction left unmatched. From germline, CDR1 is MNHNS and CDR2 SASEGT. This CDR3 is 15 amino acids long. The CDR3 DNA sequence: TGTGCCAGCAGTGAAGGGACAGGGGACACCGGGGAGCTGTTTTTT. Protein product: CASSEGTGDTGELFF.

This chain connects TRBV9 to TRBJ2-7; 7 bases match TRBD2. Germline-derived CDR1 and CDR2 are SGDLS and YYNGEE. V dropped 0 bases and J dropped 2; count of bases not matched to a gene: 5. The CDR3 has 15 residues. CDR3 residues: CASSVGSGTTYEQYF. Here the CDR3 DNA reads TGTGCCAGCAGCGTAGGGAGCGGGACGACCTACGAGCAGTACTTC.

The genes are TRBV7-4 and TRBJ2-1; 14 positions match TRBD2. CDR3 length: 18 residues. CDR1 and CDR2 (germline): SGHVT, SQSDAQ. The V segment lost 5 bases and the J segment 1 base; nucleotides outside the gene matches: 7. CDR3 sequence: CASSPGTSGSGSYNEQFF. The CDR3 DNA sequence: TGTGCCAGCAGCCCCGGGACTAGCGGGAGCGGATCCTACAATGAGCAGTTCTTC.

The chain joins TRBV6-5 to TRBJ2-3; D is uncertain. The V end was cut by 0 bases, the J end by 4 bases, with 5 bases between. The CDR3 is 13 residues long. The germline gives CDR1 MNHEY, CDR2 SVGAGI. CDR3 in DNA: TGTGCCAGCAGTTACTCGAGTCCAGATACGCAGTATTTT. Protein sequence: CASSYSSPDTQYF.

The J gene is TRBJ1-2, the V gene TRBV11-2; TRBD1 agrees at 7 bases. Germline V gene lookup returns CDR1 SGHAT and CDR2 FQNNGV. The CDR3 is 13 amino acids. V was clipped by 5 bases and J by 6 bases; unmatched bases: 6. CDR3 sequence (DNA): TGTGCCAGCAGCCACGGACAGGATGATGGCTACACCTTC. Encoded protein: CASSHGQDDGYTF.

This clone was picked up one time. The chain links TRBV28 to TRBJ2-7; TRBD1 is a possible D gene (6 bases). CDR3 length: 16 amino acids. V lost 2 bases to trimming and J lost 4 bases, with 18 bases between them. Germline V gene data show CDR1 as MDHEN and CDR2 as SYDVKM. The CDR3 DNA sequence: TGTGCCAGCAGTTTAGGGTCGGACAGCATAGATTACGAGCAGTACTTC. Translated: CASSLGSDSIDYEQYF.

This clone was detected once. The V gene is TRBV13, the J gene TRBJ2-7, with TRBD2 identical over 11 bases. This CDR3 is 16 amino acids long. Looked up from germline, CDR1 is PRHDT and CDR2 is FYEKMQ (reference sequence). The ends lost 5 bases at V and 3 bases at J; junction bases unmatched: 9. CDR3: CASSPAPGLADYEQYF. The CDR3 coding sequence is TGTGCCAGCAGCCCAGCCCCGGGACTAGCGGACTACGAGCAGTACTTC.

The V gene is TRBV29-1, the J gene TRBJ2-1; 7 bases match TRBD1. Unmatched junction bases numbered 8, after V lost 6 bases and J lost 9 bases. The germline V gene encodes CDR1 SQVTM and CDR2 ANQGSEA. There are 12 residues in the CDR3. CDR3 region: CSVPTGAGEQFF. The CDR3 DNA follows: TGCAGCGTCCCCACAGGGGCGGGTGAGCAGTTCTTC.

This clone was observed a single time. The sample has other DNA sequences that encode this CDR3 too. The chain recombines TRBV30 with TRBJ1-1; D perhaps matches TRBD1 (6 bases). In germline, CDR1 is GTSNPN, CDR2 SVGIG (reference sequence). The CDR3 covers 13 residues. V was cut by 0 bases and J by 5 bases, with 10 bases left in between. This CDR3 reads CAWSVGGGTEAFF. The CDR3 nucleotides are TGTGCCTGGAGTGTAGGGGGGGGTACTGAAGCTTTCTTT.

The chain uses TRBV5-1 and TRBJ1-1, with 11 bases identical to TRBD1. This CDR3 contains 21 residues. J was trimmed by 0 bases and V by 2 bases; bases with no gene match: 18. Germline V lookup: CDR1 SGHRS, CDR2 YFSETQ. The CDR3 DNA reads TGCGCCAGCAGCTTTTACCCCCGGGACAGGGGGTTCCTGGAGATGAACACTGAAGCTTTCTTT. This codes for CASSFYPRDRGFLEMNTEAFF.